The 22 T cell receptor beta chains given below trace back to one sample, sequenced in a study of shared clonotypes between healthy human individuals. Naive CD8 populations comprised CD45RO-negative cells positively selected for CCR7, excluding terminally differentiated effector memory CD45RA+ cells. The method was immunoSEQ multiplex PCR; TCRdb's version includes in-frame clones alone and lacks a portion of them. The repertoire holds about 2 million clones, with around 96% as singletons. The sample was naive CD8+ T cells sorted from blood. These receptors came from a man between 18 and 35 years old in good health.

The V and J genes are TRBV2 and TRBJ2-2, with 9 bases lining up with TRBD1. The CDR3 sequence is 16 residues long. In germline, CDR1 is SNHLY, CDR2 FYNNEI. The V gene end was trimmed by 7 bases and the J gene end by 4 bases; junction bases not matched to a gene: 10. The CDR3 DNA reads as TGTGCCAGCAATGAGGGGACAGGGACCTTCACCGGGGAGCTGTTTTTT. Translation gives CASNEGTGTFTGELFF.

V usage is TRBV19 and J usage is TRBJ1-4; a weak D match, TRBD1 (5 bases). There are 15 residues in the CDR3. With 0 bases removed from V and 7 bases from J, the gap between germline ends came to 12 bases. CDR1 and CDR2 (germline): LNHDA, SQIVND (reference sequence). The CDR3 bases are TGTGCCAGTAGTATAGAGGGGGGGAGGAGTGAAAAACTGTTTTTT. It is translated as CASSIEGGRSEKLFF.

The chain uses TRBV29-1 and TRBJ2-1; tentative D call: TRBD2 (6 bases). The germline CDR1 and CDR2 sequences are SQVTM and ANQGSEA. This CDR3 region has 16 residues. Trimming took 6 bases from V and 5 from J, leaving 23 bases between them. The CDR3 nucleotides are TGCAGCGTCCACCGGGACGGACTACGGCCGGACAATGAGCAGTTCTTC. Protein sequence: CSVHRDGLRPDNEQFF.

The V and J genes are TRBV19 and TRBJ2-7, with 9 bases fitting TRBD1. Germline CDR1 and CDR2: LNHDA and SQIVND (reference sequence). The CDR3 covers 15 residues. The ends lost 6 bases at V and 0 bases at J; junction bases unmatched: 6. CDR3 nucleotide sequence: TGTGCCAGTAGCTGGGGGGACAGGGTCTCCTACGAGCAGTACTTC. Amino acids: CASSWGDRVSYEQYF. The entire variable domain, with the rest obtained from reference TRBV19 and TRBJ2-7, is as follows: DGGITQSPKYLFRKEGQNVTLSCEQNLNHDAMYWYRQDPGQGLRLIYYSQIVNDFQKGDIAEGYSVSREKKESFPLTVTSAQKNPTAFYLCASSWGDRVSYEQYFGPGTRLTVT.

In this sample, this clone turned up a few times. The chain joins TRBV4-2 to TRBJ1-1; D may be TRBD1 (5 bases). Trimming took off 0 bases at V and 4 bases at J, with 12 bases between the two ends. CDR3 length: 15 residues. The germline gives CDR1 LGHNA, CDR2 YNFKEQ. CDR3 coding DNA: TGTGCCAGCAGCCAAGACGCCCAGGGTTTCACTGAAGCTTTCTTT. It encodes CASSQDAQGFTEAFF.

This sequence joins TRBV15 and TRBJ1-5; D uncertain. The CDR3 contains 17 residues. The germline V and J ends were trimmed by 1 base and 0 bases, with 13 bases remaining between them. CDR1 and CDR2 (germline): LNHNV, YYDKDF (reference sequence). CDR3 amino acids: CATSRGMGDLSNQPQHF. CDR3 nucleotide sequence: TGTGCCACCAGCAGAGGTATGGGAGATCTTAGCAATCAGCCCCAGCATTTT. The variable domain in full, with the rest retrieved from reference TRBV15 and TRBJ1-5, is DAMVIQNPRYQVTQFGKPVTLSCSQTLNHNVMYWYQQKSSQAPKLLFHYYDKDFNNEADTPDNFQSRRPNTSFCFLDIRSPGLGDTAMYLCATSRGMGDLSNQPQHFGDGTRLSIL.

The V call is TRBV10-3, the J call TRBJ2-7; 8 positions match TRBD1. The trim removed 3 bases at V and 3 bases at J, leaving 7 bases unmatched. From germline, CDR1 is ENHRY and CDR2 SYGVKD. The CDR3 sequence is 15 residues long. The CDR3 sequence: CAISEGTGELYEQYF. CDR3 DNA sequence: TGTGCCATCAGTGAAGGGACAGGAGAACTCTACGAGCAGTACTTC.

A word on this clone: This specimen includes other DNA sequences encoding the same CDR3. This chain uses TRBV29-1 with TRBJ1-1, with no clear D. CDR3 size: 12 residues. The germline V gene encodes CDR1 SQVTM and CDR2 ANQGSEA. The V end lost 5 bases, the J end lost 5 bases, and 12 bases lay between the germline ends. The CDR3 DNA reads as TGCAGCGTTTTTGCGGGGTCGACTGAAGCTTTCTTT. The encoded protein is CSVFAGSTEAFF.

As concerns this clone: The sample carries other DNA sequences with the same CDR3. The V call is TRBV28, the J call TRBJ1-1, with D unclear. Germline V lookup: CDR1 MDHEN, CDR2 SYDVKM. Between the trimmed V and J ends, which lost 5 bases and 5 bases, there was a span of 12 bases. The CDR3 covers 13 residues. CDR3 amino acids: CASSPTGGTEAFF. The CDR3 DNA reads TGTGCCAGCAGTCCCACGGGAGGAACTGAAGCTTTCTTT.

V and J are TRBV18 and TRBJ2-2; D ambiguous. Looked up from germline, CDR1 is KGHSH and CDR2 is LQKENI. This CDR3 is 13 amino acids long. Trimming left V 10 bases short and J 2 bases short, with 11 bases between. As DNA, the CDR3 is TGTGCCACCATGACGGTTAACACCGGGGAGCTGTTTTTT. As protein: CATMTVNTGELFF.

This rearrangement joins TRBV19 to TRBJ2-1, with TRBD2 identical over 8 bases. Germline trimming cut 5 bases from V and 5 bases from J; bases unmatched to any gene: 5. Germline assignment: CDR1 LNHDA and CDR2 SQIVND (reference sequence). CDR3 length equals 14 residues. CDR3 coding DNA: TGTGCCAGTAGTCCCTGGACTAGCAACAATGAGCAGTTCTTC. It translates to CASSPWTSNNEQFF.

The rearrangement uses TRBV7-8 and TRBJ2-7; 11 bases are shared with TRBD2. Germline V gene data show CDR1 as SGHVS and CDR2 as FQNEAQ. The CDR3 runs to 15 residues. V lost 4 bases to trimming and J lost 2 bases; unmatched junction nucleotides: 4. CDR3 sequence: CASSSLAGAPYEQYF. CDR3 DNA: TGTGCCAGCAGCTCACTAGCGGGAGCCCCCTACGAGCAGTACTTC.

The V gene is TRBV5-1, the J gene TRBJ2-1; 8 positions match TRBD2. Per the germline V gene, CDR1 is SGHRS and CDR2 is YFSETQ. The CDR3 has 15 residues. V lost 3 bases to trimming and J lost 9 bases; unmatched junction nucleotides: 11. This CDR3 reads CASSYWGGLAGEQFF. In DNA, the CDR3 is TGCGCCAGCAGCTATTGGGGCGGACTAGCTGGTGAGCAGTTCTTC.

V is TRBV6-4 and J is TRBJ2-1, with 11 bases lining up with TRBD2. This CDR3 has 16 residues. Germline V gene lookup returns CDR1 MRHNA and CDR2 SNTAGT. The ends lost 3 bases at V and 2 bases at J; junction bases unmatched: 3. This CDR3 is CASSELAGAPYNEQFF. DNA for the CDR3: TGTGCCAGCAGTGAACTAGCGGGGGCCCCCTACAATGAGCAGTTCTTC.

The count of this clone is one. The rearrangement uses TRBV4-3 and TRBJ2-1; D perhaps matches TRBD2 (7 bases). V dropped 1 base and J dropped 6 bases, with 13 bases sitting between them. CDR1 and CDR2 (germline): LGHNA, YSLEER. This CDR3 has 15 residues. The CDR3 DNA sequence: TGCGCCAGCAGCCAAGCCAGGGGAGGGGGCAATGAGCAGTTCTTC. It translates to CASSQARGGGNEQFF.

The chain joins TRBV6-5 to TRBJ2-7; tentative D call: TRBD2 (6 bases). The CDR3 is made up of 13 amino acids. The V and J ends lost 6 bases and 2 bases respectively, with 11 bases between them. In germline, CDR1 is MNHEY, CDR2 SVGAGI. The CDR3 loop reads CASSPGVPYEQYF. CDR3 bases: TGTGCCAGCAGCCCGGGGGTCCCCTACGAGCAGTACTTC.

The V gene is TRBV6-1, the J gene TRBJ1-5, with TRBD1 identical over 7 bases. CDR1 is MNHNS and CDR2 is SASEGT in the germline V gene. V gave up 4 bases and J gave up 0 bases; unmatched junction bases: 12. There are 18 residues in the CDR3. The CDR3 coding sequence is TGTGCCAGCAGTGGGGCCCCGACAGGGCCTTATAGCAATCAGCCCCAGCATTTT. Translating it yields CASSGAPTGPYSNQPQHF.

The J gene is TRBJ2-1, the V gene TRBV4-1, with 7 bases fitting TRBD1. Germline CDR1 and CDR2: MGHRA and YSYEKL. V dropped 4 bases and J dropped 10; count of bases not matched to a gene: 4. The CDR3 length is 12 residues. The CDR3 reads CASSLQGQEQFF. CDR3 sequence (DNA): TGCGCCAGCAGCCTCCAGGGACAGGAGCAGTTCTTC.

The CDR3 region has the DNA TGTGCCAGCAGCTTGGCGAGCACTGAAGCTTTCTTT. It translates to CASSLASTEAFF. This chain uses TRBV5-4 with TRBJ1-1, with D uncertain. The CDR3 is 12 residues long. Germline CDR1 reads SGHNT; CDR2 reads YYREEE (reference sequence). The V end lost 0 bases, the J end lost 4 bases, and 4 bases lay between the germline ends.

The rearrangement joins TRBV27 to TRBJ2-1; 9 positions agree with TRBD1. V lost 2 bases to trimming and J lost 16 bases; unmatched junction nucleotides: 3. The germline CDR1 and CDR2 sequences are MNHEY and SMNVEV (reference sequence). The CDR3 consists of 11 residues. The CDR3 spells CASSLNRGLFF. CDR3 nucleotide sequence: TGTGCCAGCAGTTTAAACAGGGGGCTATTCTTC.

This rearrangement joins TRBV7-9 to TRBJ2-5, with TRBD1 matching 9 bases. With 5 bases clipped from V and 2 bases from J, the junction kept 6 bases outside the gene matches. Germline V gene lookup returns CDR1 SEHNR and CDR2 FQNEAQ (reference sequence). The CDR3 is 15 residues long. Here the CDR3 DNA reads TGTGCCAGCAGCCCACCGACAGGGGGACAAGAGACCCAGTACTTC. The encoded protein is CASSPPTGGQETQYF.

Concerning this clone: The same CDR3 can be traced to other DNA sequences in this sample. This chain links TRBV30 with TRBJ2-1; 7 bases align to TRBD1. The trim removed 2 bases at V and 8 bases at J, leaving 12 bases unmatched. Germline CDR1 and CDR2: GTSNPN and SVGIG (reference sequence). This CDR3 region has 15 residues. CDR3 sequence reads: CAWSPRDRGVHEQFF. The CDR3 DNA reads TGTGCCTGGAGTCCCCGGGACAGAGGGGTTCATGAGCAGTTCTTC.